These T cell receptor beta chains were read from a single sample in a study of T cell clones after liver transplantation. Libraries were prepared by immunoSEQ multiplex PCR; TCRdb keeps only in-frame clonotypes and omits some of them. The sample lists roughly 100,000 clones, about 88% occurring once. Here the sequenced sample was CD4+ T cells from blood, taken 45 to 50 months after liver transplant. All receptors derive from a human patient who received a liver transplant. Some of the T cells may derive from the graft donor. Each CDR3 is given with its conserved first and last residue. The order of the fields is J gene, clone size, CDR3 length, V gene, D gene, CDR3 protein, CDR3 DNA. A D gene is named only where the DNA matches it firmly. Not all rows give a size; the values are once, few, many and, for expanded clones, a class.

>TRBJ1-2|.|14|TRBV18|TRBD1
CASSPGQGLGGYTF
TGTGCCAGCTCACCCGGACAGGGCCTGGGTGGCTACACCTTC
>TRBJ1-4|.|14|TRBV4-1|TRBD1
CASSLGTGAEKLFF
TGCGCCAGCAGCCTCGGGACAGGGGCCGAAAAACTGTTTTTT
>TRBJ2-3|.|11|TRBV6-5|.
CASSYGGAQYF
TGTGCCAGCAGTTATGGAGGGGCGCAGTATTTT
>TRBJ1-1|.|14|TRBV7-3|.
CASSLGPGNTEAFF
TGTGCCAGCAGCTTAGGGCCGGGAAACACTGAAGCTTTCTTT
>TRBJ2-2|once|14|TRBV10-3|.
CAISPRVSTGELFF
TGTGCCATCAGTCCCAGGGTCTCCACCGGGGAGCTGTTTTTT
>TRBJ1-2|.|13|TRBV29-1|TRBD1
CSVAGQGSHGYTF
TGCAGCGTAGCGGGACAGGGGTCTCACGGCTACACCTTC
>TRBJ2-2|.|18|TRBV15|.
CATSREGRGRTRAGELFF
TGTGCCACCAGCAGAGAGGGTAGGGGAAGAACGAGGGCCGGGGAGCTGTTTTTT
>TRBJ1-2|.|13|TRBV4-2|.
CASSQAQQNGYTF
TGTGCCAGCAGCCAAGCCCAGCAAAATGGCTACACCTTC
>TRBJ2-7|.|17|TRBV6-1|TRBD2
CASSEGRTASGTYEQYF
TGTGCCAGCAGTGAAGGAAGGACGGCTAGCGGTACCTACGAGCAGTACTTC
>TRBJ2-7|.|12|TRBV28|.
CASSLQGYEQYF
TGTGCCAGCAGTTTACAGGGCTACGAGCAGTACTTC
>TRBJ2-4|.|11|TRBV20-1|.
CSAAPENIQYF
TGCAGTGCTGCCCCCGAAAACATTCAGTACTTC
>TRBJ1-5|.|19|TRBV5-1|.
CASSQIISVRGRCNQPQHF
TGCGCCAGCAGTCAAATAATCTCCGTTCGGGGGAGGTGCAATCAGCCCCAGCATTTT
>TRBJ2-1|.|15|TRBV7-3|.
CASSFQNWNYNEQFF
TGTGCCAGCAGCTTTCAGAACTGGAATTACAATGAGCAGTTCTTC
>TRBJ2-3|few|15|TRBV5-6|.
CASSSASAGPDTQYF
TGTGCCAGCAGCTCGGCTTCGGCAGGCCCGGATACGCAGTATTTT
>TRBJ2-3|.|15|TRBV4-2|.
CASSQVLEQADTQYF
TGTGCCAGCAGCCAGGTACTAGAGCAGGCAGATACGCAGTATTTT
>TRBJ2-7|.|16|TRBV5-3|TRBD1
CARSLGQGAIDYEQYF
TGTGCCAGAAGCTTGGGGCAGGGGGCGATCGACTACGAGCAGTACTTC
>TRBJ2-7|.|15|TRBV27|TRBD1
CASSLTPTGSFEQYF
TGTGCCAGCAGTTTGACCCCGACAGGGTCGTTCGAGCAGTACTTC
>TRBJ2-1|.|12|TRBV5-4|.
CASRGPYNEQFF
TGTGCCAGCAGGGGACCCTACAATGAGCAGTTCTTC